The TCR beta chain under discussion was sequenced for a study of CD8+ T cells in alopecia areata. As the sequencing template, cDNA was produced by extracting RNA and reverse transcribing it. Clones were read by immunoSEQ multiplex PCR, and TCRdb kept only the in-frame ones, dropping some. Among about 150,000 clones listed, 45% to 60% were seen once. Described treatment: oral pan-JAK inhibitor, 5-10 mg twice daily. This clone appeared once. CDR3 length: 14 amino acids. V was trimmed by 4 bases and J by 5 bases, leaving 12 bases between them. Germline-derived CDR1 and CDR2 are GTSNPN and SVGIG (reference sequence).

The sample consisted of CD8+ T cells sorted from blood, taken at week 4, from a patient treated with tofacitinib. The rearrangement joins TRBV30 to TRBJ1-6; TRBD1 is a possible D gene (6 bases). The TCR comes from a human donor with alopecia areata. This CDR3 is CAWISRGHNSPLHF. The CDR3, as DNA: TGTGCCTGGATATCCAGGGGACATAATTCACCCCTCCACTTT.